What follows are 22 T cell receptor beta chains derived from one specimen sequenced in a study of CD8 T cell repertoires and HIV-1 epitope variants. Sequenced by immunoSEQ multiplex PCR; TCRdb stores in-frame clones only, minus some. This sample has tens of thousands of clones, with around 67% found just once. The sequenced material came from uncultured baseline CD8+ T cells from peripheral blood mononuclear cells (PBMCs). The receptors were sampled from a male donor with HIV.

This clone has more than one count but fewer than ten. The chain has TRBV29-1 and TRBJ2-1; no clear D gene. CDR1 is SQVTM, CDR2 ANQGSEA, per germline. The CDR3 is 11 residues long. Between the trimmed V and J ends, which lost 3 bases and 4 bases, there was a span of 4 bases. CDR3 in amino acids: CSVDLYNEQFF. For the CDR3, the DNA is TGCAGCGTTGACCTTTACAATGAGCAGTTCTTC.

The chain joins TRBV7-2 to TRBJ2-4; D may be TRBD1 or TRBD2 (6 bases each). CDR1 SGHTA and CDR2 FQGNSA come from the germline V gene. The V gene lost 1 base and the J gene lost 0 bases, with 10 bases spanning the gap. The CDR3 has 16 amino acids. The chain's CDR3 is CASSLVGGAAKNIQYF. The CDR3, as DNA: TGTGCCAGCAGCTTAGTGGGGGGCGCAGCCAAAAACATTCAGTACTTC.

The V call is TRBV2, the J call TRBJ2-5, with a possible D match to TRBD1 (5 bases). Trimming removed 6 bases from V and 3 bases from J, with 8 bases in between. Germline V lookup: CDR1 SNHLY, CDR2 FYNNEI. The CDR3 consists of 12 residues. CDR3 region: CASRTVEETQYF. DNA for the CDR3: TGTGCCAGCAGGACAGTTGAAGAGACCCAGTACTTC.

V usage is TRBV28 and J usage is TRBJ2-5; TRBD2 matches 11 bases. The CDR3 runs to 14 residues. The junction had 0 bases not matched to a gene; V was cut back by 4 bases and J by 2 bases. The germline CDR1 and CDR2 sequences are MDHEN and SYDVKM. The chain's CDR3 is CASSWTSGQETQYF. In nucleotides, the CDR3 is TGTGCCAGCAGTTGGACTAGCGGGCAAGAGACCCAGTACTTC.

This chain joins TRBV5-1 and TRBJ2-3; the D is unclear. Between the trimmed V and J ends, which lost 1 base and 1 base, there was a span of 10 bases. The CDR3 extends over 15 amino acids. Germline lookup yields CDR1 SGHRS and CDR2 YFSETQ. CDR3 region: CASSLSGPGTDTQYF. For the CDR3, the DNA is TGCGCCAGCAGCTTGAGTGGGCCGGGCACAGATACGCAGTATTTT.

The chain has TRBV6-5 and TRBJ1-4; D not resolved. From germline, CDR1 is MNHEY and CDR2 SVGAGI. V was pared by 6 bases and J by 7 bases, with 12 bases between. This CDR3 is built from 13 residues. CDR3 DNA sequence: TGTGCCAGCAGCTTGTTGGCTCCTGAAAAACTGTTTTTT. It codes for CASSLLAPEKLFF.

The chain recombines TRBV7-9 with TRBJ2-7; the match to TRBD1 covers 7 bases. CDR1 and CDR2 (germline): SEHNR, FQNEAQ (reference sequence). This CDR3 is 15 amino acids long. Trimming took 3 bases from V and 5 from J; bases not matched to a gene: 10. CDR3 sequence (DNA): TGTGCCAGCAGCTTCCCGAGGGGGCCGGTCGACGAGCAGTACTTC. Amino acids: CASSFPRGPVDEQYF.

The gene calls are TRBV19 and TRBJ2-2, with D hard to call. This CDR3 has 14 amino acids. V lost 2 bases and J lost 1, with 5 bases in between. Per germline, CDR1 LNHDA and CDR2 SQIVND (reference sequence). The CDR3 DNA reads TGTGCCAGTAGTATATCCGGGAACACCGGGGAGCTGTTTTTT. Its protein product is CASSISGNTGELFF.

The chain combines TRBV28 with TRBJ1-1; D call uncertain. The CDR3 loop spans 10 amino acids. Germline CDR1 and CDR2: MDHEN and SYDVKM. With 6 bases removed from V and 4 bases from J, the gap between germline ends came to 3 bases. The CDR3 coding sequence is TGTGCCAGCAGAAGCACTGAAGCTTTCTTT. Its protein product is CASRSTEAFF.

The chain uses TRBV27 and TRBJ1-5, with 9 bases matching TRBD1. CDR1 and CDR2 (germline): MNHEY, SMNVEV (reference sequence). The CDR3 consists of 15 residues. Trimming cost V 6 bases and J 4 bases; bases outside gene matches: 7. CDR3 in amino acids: CASSKDRGYNQPQHF. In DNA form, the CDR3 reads TGTGCCAGCAGCAAGGACAGGGGCTATAATCAGCCCCAGCATTTT.

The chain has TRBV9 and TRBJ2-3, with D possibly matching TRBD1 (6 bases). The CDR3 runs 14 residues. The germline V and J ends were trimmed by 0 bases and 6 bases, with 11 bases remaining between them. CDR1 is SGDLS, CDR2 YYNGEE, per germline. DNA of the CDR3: TGTGCCAGCAGCGTAGTATCCAGGGGTGATACGCAGTATTTT. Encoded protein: CASSVVSRGDTQYF.

CDR3 sequence: CASSGEGLRENNEQFF. The CDR3 DNA is TGTGCCAGCAGTGGGGAGGGACTCCGAGAGAACAATGAGCAGTTCTTC. This chain links TRBV6-1 with TRBJ2-1, with TRBD2 identical over 7 bases. The CDR3 sequence is 16 residues long. Per the germline V gene, CDR1 is MNHNS and CDR2 is SASEGT. V was clipped by 4 bases and J by 5 bases; unmatched bases: 11.

The CDR3 nucleotides are TGTGCCAGTAGTCCCGGAGCCTACAATGAGCAGTTCTTC. Protein product: CASSPGAYNEQFF. The genes are TRBV19 and TRBJ2-1; D not certain. Trimming removed 5 bases from V and 2 bases from J, with 7 bases in between. Germline assignment: CDR1 LNHDA and CDR2 SQIVND (reference sequence). The CDR3 extends over 13 amino acids.

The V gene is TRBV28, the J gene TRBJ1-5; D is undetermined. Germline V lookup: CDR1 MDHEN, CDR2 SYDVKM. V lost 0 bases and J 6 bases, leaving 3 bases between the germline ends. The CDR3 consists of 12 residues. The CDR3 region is CASSLWAQPQHF. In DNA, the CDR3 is TGTGCCAGCAGTTTATGGGCTCAGCCCCAGCATTTT. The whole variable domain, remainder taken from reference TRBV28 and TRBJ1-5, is DVKVTQSSRYLVKRTGEKVFLECVQDMDHENMFWYRQDPGLGLRLIYFSYDVKMKEKGDIPEGYSVSREKKERFSLILESASTNQTSMYLCASSLWAQPQHFGDGTRLSIL.

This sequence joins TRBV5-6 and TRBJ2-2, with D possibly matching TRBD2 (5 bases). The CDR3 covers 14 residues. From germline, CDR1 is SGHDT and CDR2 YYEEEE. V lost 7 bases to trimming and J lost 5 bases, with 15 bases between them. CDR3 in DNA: TGTGCCAGCCGTACGGGATTCGGTACCGGGGAGCTGTTTTTT. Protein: CASRTGFGTGELFF.

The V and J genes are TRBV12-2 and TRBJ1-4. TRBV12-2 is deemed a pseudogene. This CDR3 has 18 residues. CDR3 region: CASRLVVRGGRTNEKLFF. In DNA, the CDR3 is TGTGCAAGTCGCTTAGTGGTAAGGGGGGGCAGGACTAATGAAAAACTGTTTTTT.

The CDR3 bases are TGTGCCAGCAGTCCCTATTCCGGGTCCGCGGAGGGTTCACCCCTCCACTTT. It translates to CASSPYSGSAEGSPLHF. The chain couples TRBV28 to TRBJ1-6; no definite D call. Germline assignment: CDR1 MDHEN and CDR2 SYDVKM. V was shortened by 5 bases and J by 9 bases, with 23 bases between the two germline ends. The CDR3 consists of 17 residues.

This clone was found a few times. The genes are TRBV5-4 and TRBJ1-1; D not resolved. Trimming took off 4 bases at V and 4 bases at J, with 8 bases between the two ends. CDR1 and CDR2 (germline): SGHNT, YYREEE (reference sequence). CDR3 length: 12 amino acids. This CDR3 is CASSQLATEAFF. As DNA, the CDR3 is TGTGCCAGCAGCCAGCTTGCCACTGAAGCTTTCTTT. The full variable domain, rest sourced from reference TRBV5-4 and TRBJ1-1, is ETGVTQSPTHLIKTRGQQVTLRCSSQSGHNTVSWYQQALGQGPQFIFQYYREEENGRGNFPPRFSGLQFPNYSSELNVNALELDDSALYLCASSQLATEAFFGQGTRLTVV.

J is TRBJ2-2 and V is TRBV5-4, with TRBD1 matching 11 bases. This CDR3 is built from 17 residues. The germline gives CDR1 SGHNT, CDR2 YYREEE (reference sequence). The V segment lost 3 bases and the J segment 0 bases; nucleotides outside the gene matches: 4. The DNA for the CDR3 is TGTGCCAGCAGCTCCGGGACAGGGGGTGCGAACACCGGGGAGCTGTTTTTT. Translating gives CASSSGTGGANTGELFF.

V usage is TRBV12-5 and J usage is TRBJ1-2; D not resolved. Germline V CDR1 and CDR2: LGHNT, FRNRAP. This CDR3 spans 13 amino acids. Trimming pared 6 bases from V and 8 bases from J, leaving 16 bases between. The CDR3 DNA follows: TGTGCTAGTGGCAAACTTATAGGTGACGGCTACACCTTC. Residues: CASGKLIGDGYTF.

CDR3 coding DNA: TGTGCCAGCAGCTCCGGACAGGTTCACTATGGCTACACCTTC. It yields the protein CASSSGQVHYGYTF. The chain combines TRBV7-2 with TRBJ1-2, with TRBD1 matching 7 bases. V shed 4 bases and J 3 bases; nucleotides not matched to a gene: 5. This CDR3 is built from 14 residues. Germline V CDR1 and CDR2: SGHTA, FQGNSA.

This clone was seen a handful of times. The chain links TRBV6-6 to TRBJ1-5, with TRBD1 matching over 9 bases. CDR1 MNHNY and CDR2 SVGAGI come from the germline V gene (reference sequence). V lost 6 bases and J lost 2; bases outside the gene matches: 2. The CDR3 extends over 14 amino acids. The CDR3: CASRDRGGNQPQHF. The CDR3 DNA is TGTGCCAGCAGGGACAGGGGAGGCAATCAGCCCCAGCATTTT.